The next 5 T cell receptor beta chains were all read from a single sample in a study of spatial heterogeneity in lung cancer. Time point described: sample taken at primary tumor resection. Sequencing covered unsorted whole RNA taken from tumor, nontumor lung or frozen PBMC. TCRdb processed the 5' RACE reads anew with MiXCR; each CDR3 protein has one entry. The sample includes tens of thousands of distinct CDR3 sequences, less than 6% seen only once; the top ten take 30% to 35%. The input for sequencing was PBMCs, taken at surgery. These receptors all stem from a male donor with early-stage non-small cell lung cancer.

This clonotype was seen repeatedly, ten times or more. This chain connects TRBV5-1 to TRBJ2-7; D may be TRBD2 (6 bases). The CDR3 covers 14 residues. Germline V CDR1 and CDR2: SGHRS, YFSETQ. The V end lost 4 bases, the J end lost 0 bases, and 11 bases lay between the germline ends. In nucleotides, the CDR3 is TGCGCCAGCAGCAGGGGAGGCAGCTCCTACGAGCAGTACTTC. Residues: CASSRGGSSYEQYF.

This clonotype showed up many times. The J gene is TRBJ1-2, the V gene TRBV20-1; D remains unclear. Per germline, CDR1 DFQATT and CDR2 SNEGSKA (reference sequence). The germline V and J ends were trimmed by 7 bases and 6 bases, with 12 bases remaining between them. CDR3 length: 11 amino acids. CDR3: CSVTRTNGYTF. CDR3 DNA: TGCAGTGTAACCAGAACCAATGGCTACACCTTC.

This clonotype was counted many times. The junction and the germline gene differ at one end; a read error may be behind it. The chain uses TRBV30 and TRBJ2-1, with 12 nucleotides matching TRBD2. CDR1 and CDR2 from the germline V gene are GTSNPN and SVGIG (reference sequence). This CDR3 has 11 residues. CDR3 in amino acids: CAWGLAGQSVF. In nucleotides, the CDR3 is TGTGCCTGGGGACTAGCGGGACAATCGGTCTTC.

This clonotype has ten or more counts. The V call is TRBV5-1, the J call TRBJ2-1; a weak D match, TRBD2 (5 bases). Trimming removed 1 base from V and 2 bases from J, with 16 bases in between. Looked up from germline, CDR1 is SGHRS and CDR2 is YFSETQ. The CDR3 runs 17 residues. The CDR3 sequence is CASSLIGRGRAYNEQFF. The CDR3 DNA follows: TGCGCCAGCAGCTTGATAGGTAGAGGGCGCGCCTACAATGAGCAGTTCTTC.

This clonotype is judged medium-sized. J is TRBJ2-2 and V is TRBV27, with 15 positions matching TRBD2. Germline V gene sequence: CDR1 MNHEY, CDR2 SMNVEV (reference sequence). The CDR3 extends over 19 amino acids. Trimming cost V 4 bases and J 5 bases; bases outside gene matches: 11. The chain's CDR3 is CASSWSGLAGGDYTGELFF. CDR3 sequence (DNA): TGTGCCAGCAGTTGGTCTGGACTAGCGGGAGGGGATTATACCGGGGAGCTGTTTTTT.